This paragraph reports one T cell receptor beta chain. The data derive from a study of technical replicates of blood from several donors. This CDR3 comprises 16 residues. Germline V gives CDR1 SGHDN, CDR2 FVKESK. V shed 3 bases and J 4 bases; nucleotides not matched to a gene: 7. Clones were read by immunoSEQ multiplex PCR, and TCRdb kept only the in-frame ones, dropping some. The sample lists about 80,000 clones; 91% were seen once. V gene TRBV14 combines with J gene TRBJ2-2; 8 nucleotides match TRBD2. The TCR originated in a human donor in good health. The specimen was T cells isolated from PBMCs. CDR3 sequence reads: CASSHYGRASTGELFF. In DNA, the CDR3 is TGTGCCAGCAGCCACTACGGGAGGGCTAGCACCGGGGAGCTGTTTTTT. The full variable domain, in which reference TRBV14 and TRBJ2-2 provide the parts outside the CDR3, is EAGVTQFPSHSVIEKGQTVTLRCDPISGHDNLYWYRRVMGKEIKFLLHFVKESKQDESGMPNNRFLAERTGGTYSTLKVQPAELEDSGVYFCASSHYGRASTGELFFGEGSRLTVL.